This T cell receptor beta chain is drawn from a study of post-analysis software for immune sequencing data. Study in general: The disease courses spanned relapsing-remitting, secondary progressive and progressive-relapsing forms of multiple sclerosis. Study-wide findings and caveats: Among multiple sclerosis patients, normalized Chao1 diversity was significantly below that of controls. A few TRBV segments occurring more often in patients than controls included TRBV5-6, TRBV5-1 and TRBV20-1.

The germline gives CDR1 LGHDT, CDR2 YNNKEL (reference sequence). This CDR3 contains 15 residues. With 4 bases clipped from V and 6 bases from J, the junction kept 8 bases outside the gene matches. Libraries were made from TCR beta cDNA, and they carried unique molecular identifiers. Each CDR3 protein gets one entry after TCRdb re-called the PCR reads with MiXCR. This table has around 260,000 distinct CDR3 sequences, 30% to 45% appearing once. A single count supports this clonotype. Its antigen is still unknown. Since a much larger clone is just one base distant, this may be a read error. The chain has TRBV3-1 and TRBJ1-5; 8 positions agree with TRBD1. The material sequenced was blood. The receptor was isolated from a girl aged 5-17 years with multiple sclerosis. CDR3: CASSLGRGRSQPQHF. The DNA of the CDR3 is TGTGCCAGCAGCCTAGGCAGGGGGCGTAGTCAGCCCCAGCATTTT.